This T cell receptor beta chain was identified during a study of CD8+ T cells in alopecia areata. Study-wide results and caveats: The study found tofacitinib significantly decreased scalp clonality and expanded CD8+ clones among the top 100.

Treatment reported: oral pan-JAK inhibitor, 5-10 mg twice daily. Peripheral blood samples and lesional scalp punch biopsies were obtained from alopecia areata patients. Sequencing used cDNA as its template, made by extracting RNA and reverse transcribing it. The repertoire was sequenced with immunoSEQ multiplex PCR; TCRdb's copy has only in-frame clones and lacks some. The repertoire consists of 150,000 to 250,000 clones, with more than 45% occurring once and the leading ten covering 5.5%. This clone occurred a few times. Its matching antigen is unknown. CDR1 is SGHTA, CDR2 FQGNSA, per germline. The CDR3 totals 12 residues. V lost 5 bases and J 2 bases, leaving 5 bases between the germline ends.

The gene calls are TRBV7-2 and TRBJ2-3; D is ambiguous. The sample consisted of CD4+ T cells sorted from blood, taken at week 24, from a patient treated with tofacitinib. The receptor was isolated from a human donor with alopecia areata. Written as DNA, the CDR3 is TGTGCCAGCAGCCCGGACACAGATACGCAGTATTTT. Translation: CASSPDTDTQYF.